This T cell receptor (beta chain) derives from a study of cytomegalovirus exposure and HLA in healthy donors. PCR was performed using 60 Vbeta and 13 Jbeta primers. Profiling relied on immunoSEQ multiplex PCR, and the TCRdb table lists in-frame clones only, not all of them. This table holds 90,000 to 150,000 clones, roughly 82% found once. Findings of the study overall: Looking again later, the authors saw that most CMV-associated TCR beta chains seemed HLA-restricted. Prior analysis indicated that the majority of TCR beta V segments exhibited productivity approximately 90% or approximately 30% of the time.

Germline V CDR1 and CDR2: SGHAT, FQNNGV. The J segment lost 4 bases and the V segment lost 6 bases, leaving 9 bases of the junction unmatched. The CDR3 spans 15 residues. Note on this clone: Its matching antigen is unknown.

Sequencing was carried out using PBMCs. The rearrangement joins TRBV11-2 to TRBJ2-5; 9 positions match TRBD2. This sequence was found in a man between 35 and 55 years old in good health and CMV-seropositive. This chain's CDR3 is CASRERGAPLETQYF. In DNA form, the CDR3 reads TGTGCCAGCAGAGAGCGGGGGGCGCCATTAGAGACCCAGTACTTC.